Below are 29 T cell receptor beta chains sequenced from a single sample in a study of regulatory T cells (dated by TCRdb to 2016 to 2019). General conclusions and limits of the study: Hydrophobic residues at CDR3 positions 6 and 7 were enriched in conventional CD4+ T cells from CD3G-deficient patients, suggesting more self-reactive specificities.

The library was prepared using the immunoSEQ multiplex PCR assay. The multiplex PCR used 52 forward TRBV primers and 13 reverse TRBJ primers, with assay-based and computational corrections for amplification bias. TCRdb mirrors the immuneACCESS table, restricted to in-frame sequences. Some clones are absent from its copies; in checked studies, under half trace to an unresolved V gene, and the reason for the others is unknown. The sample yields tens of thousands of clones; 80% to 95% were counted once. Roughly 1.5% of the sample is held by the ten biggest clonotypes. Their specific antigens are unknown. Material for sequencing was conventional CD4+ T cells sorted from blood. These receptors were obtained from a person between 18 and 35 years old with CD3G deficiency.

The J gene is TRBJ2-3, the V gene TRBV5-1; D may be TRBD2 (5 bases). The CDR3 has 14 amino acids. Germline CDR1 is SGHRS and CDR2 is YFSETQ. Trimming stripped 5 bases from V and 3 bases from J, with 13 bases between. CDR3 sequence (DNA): TGCGCCAGCAGAGGTGGGAGTACGACAGATACGCAGTATTTT. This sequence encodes CASRGGSTTDTQYF.

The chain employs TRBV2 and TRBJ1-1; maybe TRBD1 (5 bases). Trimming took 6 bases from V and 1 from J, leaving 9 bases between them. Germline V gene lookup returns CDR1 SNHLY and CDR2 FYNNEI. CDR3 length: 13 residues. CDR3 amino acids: CASSLTGNTEAFF. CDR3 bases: TGTGCCAGCAGCCTTACAGGGAACACTGAAGCTTTCTTT.

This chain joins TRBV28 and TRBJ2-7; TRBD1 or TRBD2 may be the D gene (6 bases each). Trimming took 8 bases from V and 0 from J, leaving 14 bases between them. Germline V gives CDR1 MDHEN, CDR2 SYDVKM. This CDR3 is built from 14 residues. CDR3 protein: CASRTGGSSYEQYF. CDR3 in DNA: TGTGCCAGCCGGACCGGGGGCAGCTCCTACGAGCAGTACTTC.

The CDR3 region has the DNA TGTGCCAGCTCTCAATATAGCGGGAGGGCGCATGAGCAGTTCTTC. It translates to CASSQYSGRAHEQFF. This chain joins TRBV18 and TRBJ2-1; TRBD2 matches 11 bases. The CDR3 is made up of 15 amino acids. The germline gives CDR1 KGHSH, CDR2 LQKENI. V gave up 6 bases and J gave up 8 bases; unmatched junction bases: 9.

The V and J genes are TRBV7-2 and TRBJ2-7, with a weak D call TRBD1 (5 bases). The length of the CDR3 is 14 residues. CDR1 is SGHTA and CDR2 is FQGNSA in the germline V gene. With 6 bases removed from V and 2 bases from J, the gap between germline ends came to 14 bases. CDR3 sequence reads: CASSQIVGAYEQYF. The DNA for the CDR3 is TGTGCCAGCAGTCAAATCGTAGGGGCCTACGAGCAGTACTTC.

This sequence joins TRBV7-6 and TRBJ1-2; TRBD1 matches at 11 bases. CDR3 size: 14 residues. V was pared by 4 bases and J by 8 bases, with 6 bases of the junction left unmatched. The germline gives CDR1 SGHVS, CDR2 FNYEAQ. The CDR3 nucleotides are TGTGCCAGCAGCTCCCAGGACAGGGGGCGAGGCTACACCTTC. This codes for CASSSQDRGRGYTF.

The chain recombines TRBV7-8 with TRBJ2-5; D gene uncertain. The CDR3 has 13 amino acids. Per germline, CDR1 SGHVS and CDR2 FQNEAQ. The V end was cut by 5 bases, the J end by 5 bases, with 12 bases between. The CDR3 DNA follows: TGTGCCAGCAGCCAGCGCCTTGCTGAGACCCAGTACTTC. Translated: CASSQRLAETQYF.

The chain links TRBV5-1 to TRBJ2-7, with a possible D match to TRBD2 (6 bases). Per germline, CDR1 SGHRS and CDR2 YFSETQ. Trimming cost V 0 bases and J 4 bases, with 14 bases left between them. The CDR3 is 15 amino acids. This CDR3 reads CASSLEVGSGYEQYF. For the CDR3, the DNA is TGCGCCAGCAGCTTGGAGGTCGGGAGCGGGTACGAGCAGTACTTC.

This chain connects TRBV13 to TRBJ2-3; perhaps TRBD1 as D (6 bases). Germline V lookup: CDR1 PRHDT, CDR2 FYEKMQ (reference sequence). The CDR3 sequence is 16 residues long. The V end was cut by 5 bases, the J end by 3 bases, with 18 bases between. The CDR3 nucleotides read TGTGCCAGCAGCCGCTATACAGGGTCGAGGACAGATACGCAGTATTTT. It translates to CASSRYTGSRTDTQYF.

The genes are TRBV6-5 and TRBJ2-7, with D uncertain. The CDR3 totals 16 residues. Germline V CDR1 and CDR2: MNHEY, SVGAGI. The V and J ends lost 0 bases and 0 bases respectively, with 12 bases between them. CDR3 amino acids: CASSYSRTYSSYEQYF. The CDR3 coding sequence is TGTGCCAGCAGTTACTCACGGACGTATAGCTCCTACGAGCAGTACTTC.

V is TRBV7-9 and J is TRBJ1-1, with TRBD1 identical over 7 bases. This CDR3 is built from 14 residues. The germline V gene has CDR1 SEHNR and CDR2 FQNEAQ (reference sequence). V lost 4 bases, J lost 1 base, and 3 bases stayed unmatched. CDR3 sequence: CASSWGQRNTEAFF. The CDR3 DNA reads TGTGCCAGCAGCTGGGGACAGCGGAACACTGAAGCTTTCTTT.

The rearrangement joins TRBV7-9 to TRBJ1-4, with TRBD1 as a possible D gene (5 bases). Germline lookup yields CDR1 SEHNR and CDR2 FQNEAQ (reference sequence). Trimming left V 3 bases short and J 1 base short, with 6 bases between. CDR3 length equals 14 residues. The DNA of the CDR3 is TGTGCCAGCAGCTTGGGGGGAACTAATGAAAAACTGTTTTTT. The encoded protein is CASSLGGTNEKLFF.

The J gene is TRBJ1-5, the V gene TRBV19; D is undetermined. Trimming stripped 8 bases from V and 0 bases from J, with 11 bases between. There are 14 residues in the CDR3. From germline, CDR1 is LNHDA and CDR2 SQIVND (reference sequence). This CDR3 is CASHTSDSNQPQHF. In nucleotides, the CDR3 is TGTGCCAGTCACACATCGGATAGCAATCAGCCCCAGCATTTT.

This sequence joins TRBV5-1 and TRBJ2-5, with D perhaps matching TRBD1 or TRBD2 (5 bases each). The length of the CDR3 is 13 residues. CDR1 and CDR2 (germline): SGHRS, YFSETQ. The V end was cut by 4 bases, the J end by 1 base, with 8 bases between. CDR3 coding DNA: TGCGCCAGCAGCCGGGACGGCCAAGAGACCCAGTACTTC. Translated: CASSRDGQETQYF.

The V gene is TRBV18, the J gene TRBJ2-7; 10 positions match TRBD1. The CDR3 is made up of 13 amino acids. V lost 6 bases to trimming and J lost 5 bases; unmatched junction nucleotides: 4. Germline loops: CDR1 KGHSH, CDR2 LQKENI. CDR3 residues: CASSRDRGHEQYF. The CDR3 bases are TGTGCCAGCTCCCGGGACAGGGGCCACGAGCAGTACTTC.

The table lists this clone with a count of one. In DNA form, the CDR3 reads TGTGCCAGTAGTCCCAGACATGGATGGGGCAATGAGCAGTTCTTC. It specifies CASSPRHGWGNEQFF. The V call is TRBV19, the J call TRBJ2-1; no clear D gene. This CDR3 has 15 residues. The germline CDR1 and CDR2 sequences are LNHDA and SQIVND (reference sequence). The V end lost 5 bases, the J end lost 6 bases, and 17 bases lay between the germline ends.

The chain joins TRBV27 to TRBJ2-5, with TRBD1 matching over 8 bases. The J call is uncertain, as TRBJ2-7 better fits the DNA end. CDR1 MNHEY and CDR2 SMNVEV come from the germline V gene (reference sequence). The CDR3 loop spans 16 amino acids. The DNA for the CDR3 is TGTGCCAGCAGTGAAGCTCGGACAGGGTTGTCCTACGAGCAGTACTTC. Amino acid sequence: CASSEARTGLSYEQYF.

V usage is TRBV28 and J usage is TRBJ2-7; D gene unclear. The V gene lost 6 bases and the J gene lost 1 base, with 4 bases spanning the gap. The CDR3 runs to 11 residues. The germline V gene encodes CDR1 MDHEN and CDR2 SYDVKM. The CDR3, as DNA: TGTGCCAGCAGCAGGTCCTACGAGCAGTACTTC. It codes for CASSRSYEQYF.

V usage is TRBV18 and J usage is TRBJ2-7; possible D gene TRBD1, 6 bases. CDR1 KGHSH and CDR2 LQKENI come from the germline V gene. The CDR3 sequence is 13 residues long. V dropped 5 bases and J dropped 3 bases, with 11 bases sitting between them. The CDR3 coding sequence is TGTGCCAGCTCAGGGGGCGTAGGCTACGAGCAGTACTTC. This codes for CASSGGVGYEQYF.

CDR3 protein: CASNWAGVRYEQYF. The DNA of the CDR3 is TGTGCCAGCAATTGGGCAGGGGTAAGATACGAGCAGTACTTC. V usage is TRBV2 and J usage is TRBJ2-7, with D possibly matching TRBD1 (6 bases). V lost 7 bases, J lost 4 bases, and 17 bases lay in between. This CDR3 is 14 amino acids long. CDR1 and CDR2 (germline): SNHLY, FYNNEI.

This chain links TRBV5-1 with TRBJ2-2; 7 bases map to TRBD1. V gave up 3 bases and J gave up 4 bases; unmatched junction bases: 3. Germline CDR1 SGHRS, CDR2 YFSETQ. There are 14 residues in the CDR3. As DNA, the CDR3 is TGCGCCAGCAGCTCGACAGGGACCACCGGGGAGCTGTTTTTT. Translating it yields CASSSTGTTGELFF.

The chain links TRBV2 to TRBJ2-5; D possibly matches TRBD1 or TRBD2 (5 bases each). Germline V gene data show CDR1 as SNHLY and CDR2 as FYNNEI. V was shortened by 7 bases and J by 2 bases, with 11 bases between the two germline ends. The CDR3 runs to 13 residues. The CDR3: CASTGARQETQYF. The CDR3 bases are TGTGCCAGCACCGGGGCCAGACAAGAGACCCAGTACTTC.

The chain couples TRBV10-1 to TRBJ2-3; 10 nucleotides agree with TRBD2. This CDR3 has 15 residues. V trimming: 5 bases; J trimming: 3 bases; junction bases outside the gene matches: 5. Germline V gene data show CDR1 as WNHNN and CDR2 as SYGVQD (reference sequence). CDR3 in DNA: TGCGCCAGCAGTAGCTTAGCGGGGGGTACAGATACGCAGTATTTT. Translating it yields CASSSLAGGTDTQYF.

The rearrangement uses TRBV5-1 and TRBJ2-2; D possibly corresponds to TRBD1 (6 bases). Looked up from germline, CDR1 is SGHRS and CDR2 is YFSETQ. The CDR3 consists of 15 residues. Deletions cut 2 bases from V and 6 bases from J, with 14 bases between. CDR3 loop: CASSFAGTPPGELFF. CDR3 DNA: TGCGCCAGCAGCTTTGCCGGGACACCTCCCGGGGAGCTGTTTTTT.

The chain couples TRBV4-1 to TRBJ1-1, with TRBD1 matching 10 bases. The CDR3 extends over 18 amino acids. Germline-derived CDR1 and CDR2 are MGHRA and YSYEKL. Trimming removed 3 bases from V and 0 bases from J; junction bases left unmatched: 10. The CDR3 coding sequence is TGCGCCAGCAGCCATGCCCGGGACAGGGGCTTCATGAACACTGAAGCTTTCTTT. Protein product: CASSHARDRGFMNTEAFF.

The CDR3 spells CSVGTNEKLFF. CDR3 nucleotide sequence: TGCAGCGTGGGGACTAATGAAAAACTGTTTTTT. The chain has TRBV29-1 and TRBJ1-4, with no clear D. V lost 6 bases to trimming and J lost 2 bases, with 4 bases between them. The CDR3 consists of 11 residues. Germline loops: CDR1 SQVTM, CDR2 ANQGSEA.

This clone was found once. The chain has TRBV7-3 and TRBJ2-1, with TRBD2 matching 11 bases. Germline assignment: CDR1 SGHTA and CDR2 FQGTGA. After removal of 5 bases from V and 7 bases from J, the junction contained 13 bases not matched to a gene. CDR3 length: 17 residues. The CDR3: CASSLLAGGSTGNEQFF. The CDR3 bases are TGTGCCAGCAGCCTTTTAGCGGGAGGGTCTACTGGAAATGAGCAGTTCTTC.

In nucleotides, the CDR3 is TGTGCCAGCAGCTTAAGACAATCCGCCTACAATGAGCAGTTCTTC. Amino acids: CASSLRQSAYNEQFF. The rearrangement links TRBV7-2 to TRBJ2-1; D gene ambiguous. Germline assignment: CDR1 SGHTA and CDR2 FQGNSA. V was shortened by 2 bases and J by 2 bases, with 10 bases between the two germline ends. CDR3 size: 15 residues. The whole variable domain, filled in from reference TRBV7-2 and TRBJ2-1, reads GAGVSQSPSNKVTEKGKDVELRCDPISGHTALYWYRQSLGQGLEFLIYFQGNSAPDKSGLPSDRFSAERTGGSVSTLTIQRTQQEDSAVYLCASSLRQSAYNEQFFGPGTRLTVL.

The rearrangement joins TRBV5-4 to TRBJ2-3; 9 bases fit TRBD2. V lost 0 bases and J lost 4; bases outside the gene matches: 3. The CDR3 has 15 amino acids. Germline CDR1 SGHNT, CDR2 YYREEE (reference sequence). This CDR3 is CASSLAERGADTQYF. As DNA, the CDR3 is TGTGCCAGCAGCTTGGCCGAGCGGGGGGCAGATACGCAGTATTTT. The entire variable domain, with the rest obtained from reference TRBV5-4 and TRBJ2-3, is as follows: ETGVTQSPTHLIKTRGQQVTLRCSSQSGHNTVSWYQQALGQGPQFIFQYYREEENGRGNFPPRFSGLQFPNYSSELNVNALELDDSALYLCASSLAERGADTQYFGPGTRLTVL.